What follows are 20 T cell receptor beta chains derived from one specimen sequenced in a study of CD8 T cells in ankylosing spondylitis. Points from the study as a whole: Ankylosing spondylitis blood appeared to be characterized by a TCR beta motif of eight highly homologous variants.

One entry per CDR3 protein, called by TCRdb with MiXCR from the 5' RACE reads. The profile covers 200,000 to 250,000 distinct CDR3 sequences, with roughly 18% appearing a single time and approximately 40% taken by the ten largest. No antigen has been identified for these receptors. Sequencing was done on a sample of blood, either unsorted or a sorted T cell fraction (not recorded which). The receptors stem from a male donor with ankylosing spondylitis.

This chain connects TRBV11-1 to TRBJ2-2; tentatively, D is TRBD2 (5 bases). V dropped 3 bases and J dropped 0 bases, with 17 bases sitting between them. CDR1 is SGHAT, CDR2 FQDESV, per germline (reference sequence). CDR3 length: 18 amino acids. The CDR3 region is CASSLELVPTANTGELFF. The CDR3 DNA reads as TGTGCCAGCAGCTTGGAACTAGTCCCTACTGCGAACACCGGGGAGCTGTTTTTT.

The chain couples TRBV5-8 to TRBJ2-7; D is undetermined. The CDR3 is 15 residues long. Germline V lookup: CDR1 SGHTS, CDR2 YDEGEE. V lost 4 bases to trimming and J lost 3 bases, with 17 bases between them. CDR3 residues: CASSHYFSTYYEQYF. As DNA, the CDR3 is TGTGCCAGCAGCCACTATTTCTCTACTTACTACGAGCAGTACTTC.

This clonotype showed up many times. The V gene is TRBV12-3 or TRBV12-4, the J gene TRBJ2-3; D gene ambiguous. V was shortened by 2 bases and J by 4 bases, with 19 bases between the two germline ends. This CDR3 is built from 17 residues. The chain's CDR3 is CASSLYLGPSRADTQYF. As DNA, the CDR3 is TGTGCCAGCAGTTTATACCTCGGGCCCAGTCGTGCAGATACGCAGTATTTT.

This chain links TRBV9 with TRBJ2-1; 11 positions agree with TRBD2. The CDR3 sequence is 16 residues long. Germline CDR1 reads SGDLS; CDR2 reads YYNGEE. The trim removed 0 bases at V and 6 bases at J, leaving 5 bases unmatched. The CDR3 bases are TGTGCCAGCAGCGTAGTCCCTAGCGGGGGGTTCAATGAGCAGTTCTTC. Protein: CASSVVPSGGFNEQFF.

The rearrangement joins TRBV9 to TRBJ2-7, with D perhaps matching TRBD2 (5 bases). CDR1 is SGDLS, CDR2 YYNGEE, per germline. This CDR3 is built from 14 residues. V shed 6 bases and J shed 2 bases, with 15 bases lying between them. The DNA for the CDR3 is TGTGCCAGCAACCGGGCGGGCGATGCCTACGAGCAGTACTTC. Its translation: CASNRAGDAYEQYF.

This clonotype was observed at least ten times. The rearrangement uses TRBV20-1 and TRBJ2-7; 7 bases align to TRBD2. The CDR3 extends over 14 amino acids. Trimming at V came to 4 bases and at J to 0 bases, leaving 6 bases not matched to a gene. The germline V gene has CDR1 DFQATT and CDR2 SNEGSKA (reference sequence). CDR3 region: CSATSSGASYEQYF. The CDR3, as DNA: TGCAGTGCTACCTCTAGCGGTGCCTCCTACGAGCAGTACTTC.

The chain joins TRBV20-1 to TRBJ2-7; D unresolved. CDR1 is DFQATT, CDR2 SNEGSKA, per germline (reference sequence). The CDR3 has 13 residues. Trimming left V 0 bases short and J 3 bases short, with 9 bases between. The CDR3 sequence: CSARDTASYEQYF. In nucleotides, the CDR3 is TGCAGTGCTAGAGATACGGCTAGCTACGAGCAGTACTTC.

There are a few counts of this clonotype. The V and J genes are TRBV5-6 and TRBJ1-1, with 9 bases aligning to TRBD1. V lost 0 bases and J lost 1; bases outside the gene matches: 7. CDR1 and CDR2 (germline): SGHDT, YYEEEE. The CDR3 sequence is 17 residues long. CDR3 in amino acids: CASSLGTDRGWNTEAFF. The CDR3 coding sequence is TGTGCCAGCAGCTTGGGGACGGACAGGGGATGGAACACTGAAGCTTTCTTT.

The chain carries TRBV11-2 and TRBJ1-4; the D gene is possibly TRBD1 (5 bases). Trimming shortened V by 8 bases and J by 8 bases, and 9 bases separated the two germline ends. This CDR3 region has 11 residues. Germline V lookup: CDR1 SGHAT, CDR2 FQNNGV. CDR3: CASQGEEKLFF. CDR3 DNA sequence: TGTGCCAGCCAAGGGGAGGAAAAACTGTTTTTT.

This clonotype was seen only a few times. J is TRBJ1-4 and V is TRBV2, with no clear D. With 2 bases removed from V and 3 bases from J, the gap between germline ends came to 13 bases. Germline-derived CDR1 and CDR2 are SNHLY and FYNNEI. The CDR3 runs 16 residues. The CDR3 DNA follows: TGTGCCAGCAGTGAATCCGAAAGAGAATCTAATGAAAAACTGTTTTTT. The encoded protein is CASSESERESNEKLFF.

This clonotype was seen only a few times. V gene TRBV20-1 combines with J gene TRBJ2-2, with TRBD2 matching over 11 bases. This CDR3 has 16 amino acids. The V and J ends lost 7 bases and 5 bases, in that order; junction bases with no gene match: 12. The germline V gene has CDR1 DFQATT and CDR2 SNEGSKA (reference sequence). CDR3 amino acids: CSGGGLADYMTGELFF. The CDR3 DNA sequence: TGCAGTGGGGGGGGACTAGCGGACTACATGACCGGGGAGCTGTTTTTT.

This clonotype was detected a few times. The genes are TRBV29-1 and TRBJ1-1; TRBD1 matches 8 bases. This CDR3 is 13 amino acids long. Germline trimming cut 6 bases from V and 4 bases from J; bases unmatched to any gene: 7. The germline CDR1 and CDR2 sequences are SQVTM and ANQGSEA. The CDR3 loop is CSVRPGTGTEAFF. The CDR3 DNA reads TGCAGCGTGCGGCCCGGGACAGGCACTGAAGCTTTCTTT.

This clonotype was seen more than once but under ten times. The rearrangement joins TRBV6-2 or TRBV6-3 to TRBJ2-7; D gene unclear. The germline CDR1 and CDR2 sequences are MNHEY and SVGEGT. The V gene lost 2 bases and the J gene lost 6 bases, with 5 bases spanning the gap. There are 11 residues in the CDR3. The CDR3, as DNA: TGTGCCAGCAGTTACGCGAGCGAGCAGTACTTC. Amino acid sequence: CASSYASEQYF.

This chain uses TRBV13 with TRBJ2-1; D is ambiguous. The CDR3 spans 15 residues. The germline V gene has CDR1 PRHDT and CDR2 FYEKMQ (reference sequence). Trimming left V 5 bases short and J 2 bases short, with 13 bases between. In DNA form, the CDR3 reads TGTGCCAGCAGCCCCCTCGGGCACCCCTACAATGAGCAGTTCTTC. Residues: CASSPLGHPYNEQFF.

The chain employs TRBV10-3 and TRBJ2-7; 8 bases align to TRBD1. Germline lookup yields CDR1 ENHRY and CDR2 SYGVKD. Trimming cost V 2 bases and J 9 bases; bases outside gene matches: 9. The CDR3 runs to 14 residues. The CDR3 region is CAISEPGQGLGQYF. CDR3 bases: TGTGCCATCAGTGAGCCCGGACAGGGCTTAGGGCAGTACTTC.

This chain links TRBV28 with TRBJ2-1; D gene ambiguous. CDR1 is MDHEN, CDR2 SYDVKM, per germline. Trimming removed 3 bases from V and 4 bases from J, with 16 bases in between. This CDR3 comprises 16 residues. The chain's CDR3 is CASSFSRPIGYNEQFF. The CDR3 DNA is TGTGCCAGCAGTTTCAGCCGGCCTATCGGGTACAATGAGCAGTTCTTC.

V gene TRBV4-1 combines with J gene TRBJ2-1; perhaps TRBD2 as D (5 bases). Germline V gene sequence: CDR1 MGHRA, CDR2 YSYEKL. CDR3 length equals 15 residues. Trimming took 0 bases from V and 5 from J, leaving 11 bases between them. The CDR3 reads CASSQDPNGNNEQFF. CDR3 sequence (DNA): TGCGCCAGCAGCCAAGACCCAAACGGGAACAATGAGCAGTTCTTC.

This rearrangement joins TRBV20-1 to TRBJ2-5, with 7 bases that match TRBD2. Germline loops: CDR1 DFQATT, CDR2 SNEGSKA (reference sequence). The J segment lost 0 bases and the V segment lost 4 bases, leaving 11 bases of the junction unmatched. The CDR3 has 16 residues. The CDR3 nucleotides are TGCAGTGCTACCCTCGTTCGGCTAGCGGACCAAGAGACCCAGTACTTC. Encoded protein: CSATLVRLADQETQYF.

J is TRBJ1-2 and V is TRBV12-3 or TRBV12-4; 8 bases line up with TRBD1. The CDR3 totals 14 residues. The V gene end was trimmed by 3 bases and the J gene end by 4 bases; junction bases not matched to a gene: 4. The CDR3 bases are TGTGCCAGCAGTTTCCTGGGACAGGCCTATGGCTACACCTTC. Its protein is CASSFLGQAYGYTF.

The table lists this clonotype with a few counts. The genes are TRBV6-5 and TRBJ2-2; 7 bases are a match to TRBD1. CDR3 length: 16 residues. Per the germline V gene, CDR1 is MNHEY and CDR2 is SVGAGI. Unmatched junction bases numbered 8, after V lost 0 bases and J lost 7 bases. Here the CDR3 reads CASSYSPGGRGGELFF. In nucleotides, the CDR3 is TGTGCCAGCAGTTACTCGCCAGGGGGAAGGGGCGGGGAGCTGTTTTTT.